This TCR beta chain came from a study of cytomegalovirus exposure and HLA in healthy donors. Only a few counts were recorded for this clone. Its specificity is unknown. 13 Jbeta primers and 60 Vbeta primers were used for the PCR. Clones were sequenced by immunoSEQ multiplex PCR, and TCRdb holds only the in-frame ones, with some missing. Of 150,000 to 200,000 clones listed, about 13% are singletons. Germline V gives CDR1 SGHAT, CDR2 FQNNGV. V dropped 5 bases and J dropped 1; count of bases not matched to a gene: 9. The CDR3 consists of 16 residues. Findings of the study overall: In a later analysis, across HLA loci, associated TCR counts were highest for DRB1, lowest for HLA-C. Some TCR beta chains (roughly 160 of them) were listed as cytomegalovirus-associated.

V usage is TRBV11-2 and J usage is TRBJ1-1; 8 bases are a match to TRBD1. The clonotype comes from a man aged 45-60 years in good health and CMV-seropositive. The sequencing sample was made of PBMCs. This CDR3 is CASSPWTGYGNTEAFF. In nucleotides, the CDR3 is TGTGCCAGCAGCCCTTGGACAGGGTACGGGAACACTGAAGCTTTCTTT.